A selection of T cell receptor beta chains follows, all from one sample in a study of shared clonotypes between healthy human individuals. The protocol was immunoSEQ multiplex PCR, while the TCRdb copy is restricted to in-frame clones and leaves out a portion. Of over 800,000 clones in the sample, 80% to 95% were seen once. The sequencing sample was made of naive CD8+ T cells sorted from blood. These receptors were obtained from a man aged 30 to 39 in good health. Both conserved end residues are part of each CDR3.

V	J	CDR3
TRBV14	TRBJ1-1	CASSHYLYGGGPEAFF
TRBV5-4	TRBJ2-7	CASSLMGEDPLEQYF
TRBV5-8	TRBJ2-1	CASSLAAGFRFF
TRBV5-6	TRBJ2-4	CASSLAWTGLAKNIQYF
TRBV28	TRBJ1-2	CASSLDRDNYGYTF
TRBV7-4	TRBJ2-1	CASSVTMGNEQFF
TRBV7-6	TRBJ2-1	CASLRGGGHEQFF
TRBV2	TRBJ1-2	CASSGRASYGYTF
TRBV28	TRBJ2-7	CASSLESRLYEQYF
TRBV27	TRBJ2-1	CASRWGVMGNEQFF
TRBV5-8	TRBJ2-7	CASSAPGQGVSEQYF
TRBV11-2	TRBJ2-5	CASSLDLLTETQYF
TRBV7-6	TRBJ2-1	CASSFRGSMLNEQFF
TRBV7-9	TRBJ2-7	CASSFNGGVAVSYEQYF
TRBV12-5	TRBJ2-7	CASAHFRTGETYEQYF
TRBV28	TRBJ2-7	CASSLIYEQYF
TRBV4-1	TRBJ1-5	CASSQARGNQPQHF
TRBV7-9	TRBJ1-2	CASSLARGGEGNYGYTF
TRBV9	TRBJ2-7	CASSPGSSYEQYF
TRBV5-5	TRBJ2-1	CASSPGGAYNEQFF
TRBV27	TRBJ2-7	CASRLAGDYEQYF
TRBV27	TRBJ2-1	CASTPGQGSNEQFF
TRBV6-1	TRBJ1-5	CASRNYFNQPQHF
TRBV7-9	TRBJ1-1	CASSGFEAFF
TRBV29-1	TRBJ2-2	CSVADDRDGGELFF
TRBV7-9	TRBJ2-3	CASSPPEGYYTDTQYF
TRBV11-2	TRBJ2-3	CASSFRGSGTDTQYF
TRBV7-6	TRBJ2-7	CASSLGREADEQYF
TRBV6-5	TRBJ2-7	CASSFGGSSYEQYF
TRBV7-9	TRBJ2-3	CASSLASPSKASTDTQYF
TRBV28	TRBJ2-2	CASSLSGRANGELFF
TRBV5-1	TRBJ2-1	CASSSPQETVKLDNEQFF
TRBV18	TRBJ1-1	CASSPGYVTEHHTSHTEAFF
TRBV28	TRBJ2-5	CASSPDSETQYF
TRBV27	TRBJ2-7	CASSFDSLYEQYF
TRBV10-3	TRBJ2-7	CAIRAGTGSYHEQYF
TRBV29-1	TRBJ2-1	CSARLAVYNEQFF
TRBV14	TRBJ2-3	CASSLGSGTPMGDTQYF
TRBV5-8	TRBJ2-7	CASSLYRTGVREQYF
TRBV7-2	TRBJ2-3	CASSLVAGADTQYF
TRBV7-9	TRBJ2-7	CASSPPGASGIEQYF
TRBV28	TRBJ2-1	CACGEASGTNEQFF
TRBV7-3	TRBJ2-1	CASSLLAGDSEQFF
TRBV27	TRBJ2-7	CASSLGQLAGTYEQYF
TRBV4-2	TRBJ2-1	CASSQVETWGNEQFF
TRBV11-3	TRBJ2-7	CASSPRDSSYEQYF
TRBV19	TRBJ2-2	CASSITAGEAGELFF
TRBV7-6	TRBJ2-7	CASSPDGRPPEDEQYF
TRBV15	TRBJ1-4	CATSGTFDRDGEKLFF
TRBV29-1	TRBJ2-3	CSVEGPRTDTQYF
TRBV7-6	TRBJ2-5	CASSWNRDTDQETQYF
TRBV27	TRBJ2-3	CASSPWGSGESDTQYF
TRBV19	TRBJ2-2	CASSIETTGKWANTGELFF